The next 26 T cell receptor beta chains were all read from a single sample in a study of cytomegalovirus exposure and HLA in healthy donors (dated by TCRdb to between 2016 and 2019). The library was generated by the immunoSEQ multiplex PCR assay. For the multiplex PCR, a mixture combining 60 forward primers for TCR Vbeta segments and 13 reverse primers for TCR Jbeta segments was used. TCRdb mirrors the immuneACCESS table, restricted to in-frame sequences. Some clones are absent from its copies; in checked studies, under half trace to an unresolved V gene, and the reason for the others is unknown. For this sample the table gives roughly 130,000 clones, of which around two thirds were detected only once. Of the sample, approximately 8.5% falls within the top ten clones. Sequencing was done on a sample of PBMCs. The receptors stem from a woman aged 40-49 years in good health and CMV-seropositive.

The CDR3 sequence is CASSVASGGPYEQYF. CDR3 DNA: TGTGCCAGCAGCGTAGCTAGCGGGGGCCCCTACGAGCAGTACTTC. The gene calls are TRBV9 and TRBJ2-7, with 10 bases fitting TRBD2. Germline V gene sequence: CDR1 SGDLS, CDR2 YYNGEE. This CDR3 has 15 amino acids. V trimming: 0 bases; J trimming: 2 bases; junction bases outside the gene matches: 2.

The chain carries TRBV19 and TRBJ1-2; 8 bases line up with TRBD1. CDR3 length equals 17 residues. The germline V gene encodes CDR1 LNHDA and CDR2 SQIVND (reference sequence). Trimming cost V 5 bases and J 5 bases; bases outside gene matches: 16. In nucleotides, the CDR3 is TGTGCCAGTAGTGAAATCCGGGACAGGTTATCGGGTTATGGCTACACCTTC. Protein product: CASSEIRDRLSGYGYTF.

V usage is TRBV6-1 and J usage is TRBJ1-1; 8 nucleotides align to TRBD1. CDR3 length equals 16 residues. Germline assignment: CDR1 MNHNS and CDR2 SASEGT. After removal of 0 bases from V and 2 bases from J, the junction contained 5 bases not matched to a gene. Here the CDR3 DNA reads TGTGCCAGCAGTGAAGCCGTAGGACAGGGAAACACTGAAGCTTTCTTT. Encoded protein: CASSEAVGQGNTEAFF.

This chain links TRBV5-1 with TRBJ2-7; 8 bases fit TRBD2. Trimming cost V 1 base and J 0 bases; bases outside gene matches: 6. This CDR3 has 16 residues. CDR1 and CDR2 (germline): SGHRS, YFSETQ. Here the CDR3 DNA reads TGCGCCAGCAGCTTGAGTTCGGGAGGGGACTCCTACGAGCAGTACTTC. This gives the protein CASSLSSGGDSYEQYF.

J is TRBJ1-5 and V is TRBV27, with 7 bases that match TRBD1. Germline assignment: CDR1 MNHEY and CDR2 SMNVEV (reference sequence). V shed 2 bases and J 10 bases; nucleotides not matched to a gene: 8. This CDR3 contains 14 residues. The CDR3 protein is CASSLGDSIGPQHF. The CDR3, as DNA: TGTGCCAGCAGTTTAGGGGACAGCATCGGACCCCAGCATTTT.

In its sample, this clone was seen a few times. The chain carries TRBV18 and TRBJ1-4; no definite D call. Germline-derived CDR1 and CDR2 are KGHSH and LQKENI. V lost 0 bases and J 5 bases, leaving 4 bases between the germline ends. This CDR3 is 13 amino acids long. This chain's CDR3 is CASSPPMNEKLFF. CDR3 nucleotide sequence: TGTGCCAGCTCACCACCTATGAATGAAAAACTGTTTTTT.

The gene calls are TRBV28 and TRBJ1-2; TRBD1 agrees at 7 bases. The germline gives CDR1 MDHEN, CDR2 SYDVKM. The ends lost 5 bases at V and 3 bases at J; junction bases unmatched: 3. The CDR3 consists of 13 residues. The CDR3 DNA reads as TGTGCCAGCAGTGCCGGGACAGACTATGGCTACACCTTC. Protein product: CASSAGTDYGYTF.

The chain uses TRBV4-2 and TRBJ2-3; 9 bases map to TRBD2. CDR1 is LGHNA, CDR2 YNFKEQ, per germline. The CDR3 sequence is 18 residues long. V lost 0 bases and J lost 4; bases outside the gene matches: 11. CDR3 region: CASSQEGLGGGAADTQYF. The CDR3 coding sequence is TGTGCCAGCAGCCAAGAGGGCCTGGGCGGGGGGGCGGCAGATACGCAGTATTTT.

The chain has TRBV28 and TRBJ2-7; D remains ambiguous. Germline CDR1 MDHEN, CDR2 SYDVKM. CDR3 length: 10 residues. V lost 5 bases and J 6 bases, leaving 5 bases between the germline ends. The CDR3 region is CASSRSEQYF. As DNA, the CDR3 is TGTGCCAGCAGTCGCAGCGAGCAGTACTTC.

The V gene is TRBV10-1, the J gene TRBJ2-1, with 8 nucleotides matching TRBD2. The V segment lost 6 bases and the J segment 9 bases; nucleotides outside the gene matches: 10. CDR3 length: 14 residues. Germline V lookup: CDR1 WNHNN, CDR2 SYGVQD (reference sequence). CDR3 loop: CASRASGPPGEQFF. In DNA form, the CDR3 reads TGCGCCAGCAGGGCTAGCGGGCCCCCAGGTGAGCAGTTCTTC.

The chain recombines TRBV6-1 with TRBJ2-3, with 9 bases lining up with TRBD2. The germline gives CDR1 MNHNS, CDR2 SASEGT. The CDR3 extends over 16 amino acids. V was clipped by 4 bases and J by 0 bases; unmatched bases: 5. CDR3 loop: CASSGASGTSTDTQYF. CDR3 DNA: TGTGCCAGCAGTGGTGCTAGCGGGACCAGCACAGATACGCAGTATTTT.

This clone turned up a few times. V is TRBV5-1 and J is TRBJ2-1, with TRBD2 matching 15 bases. V shed 4 bases, J shed 5 bases, and the junction held 7 bases outside the gene matches. The CDR3 is 17 amino acids. Germline values: CDR1 SGHRS, CDR2 YFSETQ. CDR3 protein: CASSPGTSGRKNNEQFF. DNA of the CDR3: TGCGCCAGCAGCCCTGGGACTAGCGGGAGGAAAAACAATGAGCAGTTCTTC. Filled out from reference TRBV5-1 and TRBJ2-1, the complete variable domain reads KAGVTQTPRYLIKTRGQQVTLSCSPISGHRSVSWYQQTPGQGLQFLFEYFSETQRNKGNFPGRFSGRQFSNSRSEMNVSTLELGDSALYLCASSPGTSGRKNNEQFFGPGTRLTVL.

This clone was detected once. The chain uses TRBV5-6 and TRBJ2-5; 9 nucleotides align to TRBD1. Germline trimming cut 4 bases from V and 4 bases from J; bases unmatched to any gene: 8. CDR1 and CDR2 from the germline V gene are SGHDT and YYEEEE. The CDR3 length is 15 residues. Here the CDR3 DNA reads TGTGCCAGCAGCACCTCGGGACAGGGATTAGAGACCCAGTACTTC. It specifies CASSTSGQGLETQYF.

The chain links TRBV30 to TRBJ1-1, with D hard to call. Per germline, CDR1 GTSNPN and CDR2 SVGIG (reference sequence). The CDR3 runs to 15 residues. Trimming took 1 base from V and 1 from J, leaving 13 bases between them. CDR3 amino acids: CAWSADLLRNTEAFF. CDR3 nucleotide sequence: TGTGCCTGGAGTGCCGATTTACTTCGGAACACTGAAGCTTTCTTT.

The V and J genes are TRBV27 and TRBJ2-7; D ambiguous. The germline V and J ends were trimmed by 0 bases and 6 bases, with 12 bases remaining between them. Germline assignment: CDR1 MNHEY and CDR2 SMNVEV (reference sequence). CDR3 size: 14 residues. The CDR3, as DNA: TGTGCCAGCAGTTTATCCGGCGAGCGATCCGAGCAGTACTTC. Residues: CASSLSGERSEQYF.

This clone occurred a few times. The chain is built from TRBV5-1 and TRBJ2-3, with D tentatively TRBD2 (6 bases). CDR1 and CDR2 from the germline V gene are SGHRS and YFSETQ. V was clipped by 0 bases and J by 4 bases, with 9 bases between them. The CDR3 loop spans 14 amino acids. This chain's CDR3 is CASSLVAGSDTQYF. The DNA for the CDR3 is TGCGCCAGCAGCTTGGTGGCGGGGTCAGATACGCAGTATTTT.

V and J are TRBV5-4 and TRBJ1-1; unclear D gene. V was pared by 4 bases and J by 1 base, with 14 bases between. Germline V gene sequence: CDR1 SGHNT, CDR2 YYREEE (reference sequence). This CDR3 comprises 15 residues. CDR3 bases: TGTGCCAGCAGCCCGGGATCGGTTAAGAACACTGAAGCTTTCTTT. This translates into CASSPGSVKNTEAFF. Supplemented by reference TRBV5-4 and TRBJ1-1, the full variable domain reads ETGVTQSPTHLIKTRGQQVTLRCSSQSGHNTVSWYQQALGQGPQFIFQYYREEENGRGNFPPRFSGLQFPNYSSELNVNALELDDSALYLCASSPGSVKNTEAFFGQGTRLTVV.

This clone was recorded a few times. This chain joins TRBV7-9 and TRBJ2-7, with D possibly matching TRBD1 (5 bases). Per germline, CDR1 SEHNR and CDR2 FQNEAQ (reference sequence). Trimming stripped 5 bases from V and 4 bases from J, with 12 bases between. The CDR3 is made up of 13 amino acids. Here the CDR3 DNA reads TGTGCCAGCAGCCTGCCAGGGTTGTACGAGCAGTACTTC. This encodes CASSLPGLYEQYF.

The rearrangement joins TRBV10-3 to TRBJ2-3; TRBD1 matches at 9 bases. CDR1 and CDR2 from the germline V gene are ENHRY and SYGVKD. With 6 bases clipped from V and 1 base from J, the junction kept 2 bases outside the gene matches. CDR3 size: 14 residues. The CDR3 nucleotides read TGTGCCATCAGGGGGGACAGGGGCACAGATACGCAGTATTTT. Protein: CAIRGDRGTDTQYF.

This clone was detected only once. This chain links TRBV29-1 with TRBJ1-1; D ambiguous. CDR3 length: 11 amino acids. Germline V gene lookup returns CDR1 SQVTM and CDR2 ANQGSEA. V lost 6 bases and J 5 bases, leaving 10 bases between the germline ends. The CDR3 sequence is CSVADKTEAFF. CDR3 DNA: TGCAGCGTAGCCGACAAGACTGAAGCTTTCTTT.

The chain recombines TRBV6-6 with TRBJ2-7; TRBD1 is a possible D gene (5 bases). Trimming pared 0 bases from V and 4 bases from J, leaving 13 bases between. The CDR3 is 15 residues long. From germline, CDR1 is MNHNY and CDR2 SVGAGI (reference sequence). CDR3 nucleotide sequence: TGTGCCAGCAGTTACTCGGTGCAGGGTCAGTACGAGCAGTACTTC. It codes for CASSYSVQGQYEQYF.

As concerns this clone: One end of the junction does not line up with germline, which may come from a read error. This sequence joins TRBV7-7 and TRBJ2-3; weak D call: TRBD1 (7 bases). The CDR3 is made up of 15 amino acids. Looked up from germline, CDR1 is SSHAT and CDR2 is FNYEAQ (reference sequence). The CDR3 loop reads CASSLGGGITDTQYF. For the CDR3, the DNA is TGTGCTAGCAGCTTAGGAGGGGGCATCACAGATACGCAGTATTTT.

V gene TRBV7-2 combines with J gene TRBJ2-3, with 8 positions matching TRBD2. Per the germline V gene, CDR1 is SGHTA and CDR2 is FQGNSA. With 2 bases clipped from V and 3 bases from J, the junction kept 7 bases outside the gene matches. This CDR3 has 16 residues. The CDR3 DNA reads TGTGCCAGCAGCTTACTCGGGGGGGGCTGGACAGATACGCAGTATTTT. It specifies CASSLLGGGWTDTQYF.

This chain joins TRBV10-2 and TRBJ2-7, with 8 bases matching TRBD1. V dropped 3 bases and J dropped 0; count of bases not matched to a gene: 1. This CDR3 is built from 14 residues. Germline V gene data show CDR1 as WSHSY and CDR2 as SAAADI. As DNA, the CDR3 is TGCGCCAGCAGTGAACAGGGGGTCTCCTACGAGCAGTACTTC. Encoded protein: CASSEQGVSYEQYF.

CDR3 nucleotides: TGCGCCAGCAGCTCCGGGACTAGCGACACCGGGGAGCTGTTTTTT. Protein product: CASSSGTSDTGELFF. The chain uses TRBV5-1 and TRBJ2-2; 10 nucleotides line up with TRBD2. The CDR3 extends over 15 amino acids. CDR1 is SGHRS and CDR2 is YFSETQ in the germline V gene. Germline trimming cut 3 bases from V and 3 bases from J; bases unmatched to any gene: 2.

In this sample, this clone turned up a few times. This sequence joins TRBV28 and TRBJ2-7; D might be TRBD2 (6 bases). The CDR3 spans 14 residues. V lost 6 bases, J lost 6 bases, and 18 bases lay in between. Germline V gene lookup returns CDR1 MDHEN and CDR2 SYDVKM. Here the CDR3 reads CASSRRGSFGEQYF. The CDR3 nucleotides read TGTGCCAGCAGCCGCCGGGGGTCCTTCGGCGAGCAGTACTTC.